These 20 T cell receptor beta chains were all obtained from the same sample, sequenced in a study of blood T cells in healthy people across ages. Sample-barcoded 5' priming and a J-beta primer mix drove a second PCR of about 6 to 11 cycles. MiXCR was run by TCRdb on the 5' RACE reads, yielding one entry per CDR3 protein. The table has some 1 million distinct CDR3 sequences, under 55% seen once. Sequencing input: blood. The source is a woman aged 55-69 years in good health.

There are many counts of this clonotype. CDR3 nucleotide sequence: TGTGCCAGCAGCCAGGGGACTAGCGGGATCTACGAGCAGTACTTC. Translating it yields CASSQGTSGIYEQYF. This chain connects TRBV6-5 to TRBJ2-7, with TRBD2 matching over 13 bases. With 6 bases clipped from V and 3 bases from J, the junction kept 5 bases outside the gene matches. The CDR3 totals 15 residues. Germline V gives CDR1 MNHEY, CDR2 SVGAGI.

This chain connects TRBV15 to TRBJ2-5; D gene ambiguous. The CDR3 spans 14 residues. Germline V gene data show CDR1 as LNHNV and CDR2 as YYDKDF (reference sequence). V gave up 0 bases and J gave up 1 base, with 6 bases separating them. CDR3 DNA: TGTGCCACCAGCAGAGAAGACGGCCAAGAGACCCAGTACTTC. Translating gives CATSREDGQETQYF.

On this clonotype: One junction end does not reproduce the germline sequence, and a read error may be involved. The V and J genes are TRBV27 and TRBJ2-5; 9 bases match TRBD1. Per the germline V gene, CDR1 is MNHEY and CDR2 is SMNVEV (reference sequence). This CDR3 comprises 14 residues. CDR3: CASSLGQGYEIQYF. The CDR3 region has the DNA TGTGCCAGCAGTTTGGGACAGGGTTACGAGATCCAGTACTTC.

The chain uses TRBV20-1 and TRBJ2-4; D remains unclear. In germline, CDR1 is DFQATT, CDR2 SNEGSKA (reference sequence). CDR3 size: 16 residues. V was shortened by 6 bases and J by 0 bases, with 18 bases between the two germline ends. The CDR3 DNA reads TGCAGTGCCGGGTCGGCGCCACCCATAGCCAAAAACATTCAGTACTTC. Protein product: CSAGSAPPIAKNIQYF.

The chain combines TRBV12-3 or TRBV12-4 with TRBJ1-2, with TRBD1 matching over 8 bases. The CDR3 covers 14 residues. Trimming removed 7 bases from V and 3 bases from J; junction bases left unmatched: 7. CDR3 nucleotide sequence: TGTGCCAGCACCTGGGGGACAGGTCACTATGGCTACACCTTC. It yields the protein CASTWGTGHYGYTF.

This clonotype was picked up a small number of times. The rearrangement joins TRBV12-3 or TRBV12-4 to TRBJ2-7, with D possibly being TRBD2 (6 bases). Trimming took off 2 bases at V and 10 bases at J, with 12 bases between the two ends. The CDR3 has 12 amino acids. CDR3 in DNA: TGTGCCAGCAGTTTACCGCGGGGCACCCAGTACTTC. Protein sequence: CASSLPRGTQYF.

This clonotype turned up a few times. This sequence joins TRBV7-9 and TRBJ2-5; 7 bases fit TRBD2. The length of the CDR3 is 13 residues. Per the germline V gene, CDR1 is SEHNR and CDR2 is FQNEAQ (reference sequence). The junction had 3 bases not matched to a gene; V was cut back by 5 bases and J by 3 bases. The CDR3 protein is CASSASGEETQYF. The CDR3 coding sequence is TGTGCCAGCAGCGCGAGCGGGGAAGAGACCCAGTACTTC.

The chain combines TRBV10-3 with TRBJ2-1; D might be TRBD2 (6 bases). Germline values: CDR1 ENHRY, CDR2 SYGVKD. The CDR3 sequence is 15 residues long. V was cut by 9 bases and J by 2 bases, with 17 bases left in between. The DNA of the CDR3 is TGTGCCATAACCCTCAAACCGGGGGCCTACAATGAGCAGTTCTTC. Translated, it gives CAITLKPGAYNEQFF.

This clonotype was found a few times. The chain links TRBV6-5 to TRBJ2-7; no clear D gene. The germline V gene encodes CDR1 MNHEY and CDR2 SVGAGI. This CDR3 comprises 14 residues. The V end lost 6 bases, the J end lost 3 bases, and 15 bases lay between the germline ends. CDR3 amino acids: CASSPATPGYEQYF. CDR3 coding DNA: TGTGCCAGCAGCCCCGCTACCCCAGGCTACGAGCAGTACTTC.

V and J are TRBV9 and TRBJ2-6, with 8 bases fitting TRBD1. The CDR3 is made up of 17 amino acids. Germline V CDR1 and CDR2: SGDLS, YYNGEE. V lost 4 bases and J lost 0; bases outside the gene matches: 6. CDR3 nucleotides: TGTGCCAGCAGCCCAGGGACAGGAGACTCTGGGGCCAACGTCCTGACTTTC. Its translation is CASSPGTGDSGANVLTF. Based on the CDR3 plus reference TRBV9 and TRBJ2-6, the full variable domain is DSGVTQTPKHLITATGQRVTLRCSPRSGDLSVYWYQQSLDQGLQFLIQYYNGEERAKGNILERFSAQQFPDLHSELNLSSLELGDSALYFCASSPGTGDSGANVLTFGAGSRLTVL.

The V gene is TRBV28, the J gene TRBJ2-1; D not certain. This CDR3 contains 14 residues. V was cut by 5 bases and J by 3 bases, with 11 bases left in between. Looked up from germline, CDR1 is MDHEN and CDR2 is SYDVKM. This CDR3 reads CASSRLSFYNEQFF. Here the CDR3 DNA reads TGTGCCAGCAGTCGACTTAGCTTCTACAATGAGCAGTTCTTC.

A single count supports this clonotype. This chain links TRBV5-1 with TRBJ1-2; D is undetermined. Trimming took off 2 bases at V and 6 bases at J, with 14 bases between the two ends. The germline V gene encodes CDR1 SGHRS and CDR2 YFSETQ. The CDR3 consists of 14 residues. CDR3 in DNA: TGCGCCAGCAGCTTAAACGGCGGGTCGAATGGCTACACCTTC. Residues: CASSLNGGSNGYTF.

This clonotype has only a few counts. The rearrangement joins TRBV5-1 to TRBJ2-7, with a tentative D call TRBD1 (6 bases). CDR1 SGHRS and CDR2 YFSETQ come from the germline V gene. The CDR3 has 16 residues. Trimming cost V 4 bases and J 1 base, with 18 bases left between them. The DNA of the CDR3 is TGCGCCAGCAGCCCAATCCCAGGGGCCGTTTCCTACGAGCAGTACTTC. Residues: CASSPIPGAVSYEQYF. Drawing the rest from reference TRBV5-1 and TRBJ2-7, the complete variable domain is KAGVTQTPRYLIKTRGQQVTLSCSPISGHRSVSWYQQTPGQGLQFLFEYFSETQRNKGNFPGRFSGRQFSNSRSEMNVSTLELGDSALYLCASSPIPGAVSYEQYFGPGTRLTVT.

This chain connects TRBV15 to TRBJ2-4; D ambiguous. The J call is doubtful: the DNA matches TRBJ2-7 better. CDR1 and CDR2 from the germline V gene are LNHNV and YYDKDF (reference sequence). The CDR3 has 16 amino acids. CDR3 nucleotide sequence: TGTGCCACCAGCAGAGATCTGGCGGAGAACCACTACGAGCAGTACTTC. Protein sequence: CATSRDLAENHYEQYF.

In this sample, this clonotype turned up a few times. This chain uses TRBV29-1 with TRBJ1-2; the D is unclear. The ends were cut back, 7 bases at V and 0 bases at J, with 15 bases in the middle. CDR3 length equals 14 residues. From germline, CDR1 is SQVTM and CDR2 ANQGSEA. Here the CDR3 DNA reads TGCAGCGGGGGTCATCGGACCTCTAACTATGGCTACACCTTC. Translation gives CSGGHRTSNYGYTF.

This rearrangement joins TRBV5-6 to TRBJ1-6; no clear D gene. The V end was cut by 0 bases, the J end by 3 bases, with 7 bases between. Per germline, CDR1 SGHDT and CDR2 YYEEEE. The length of the CDR3 is 15 residues. CDR3 sequence (DNA): TGTGCCAGCAGCTTGGCCCAGAACTATAATTCACCCCTCCACTTT. It translates to CASSLAQNYNSPLHF.

This sequence joins TRBV2 and TRBJ2-5; D uncertain. Germline assignment: CDR1 SNHLY and CDR2 FYNNEI. This CDR3 contains 16 residues. Trimming stripped 4 bases from V and 5 bases from J, with 20 bases between. CDR3 DNA sequence: TGTGCCAGCAGTGTCCGACTTGGCGGTAACAGCGAGACCCAGTACTTC. Protein: CASSVRLGGNSETQYF.

This clonotype was seen ten or more times. The DNA of the CDR3 is TGTGCCAGCAGCCAACAGGGAGGCGGGAGATATTACAATGAGCAGTTCTTC. Its protein product is CASSQQGGGRYYNEQFF. The chain uses TRBV11-2 and TRBJ2-1; D is possibly TRBD2 (7 bases). With 5 bases removed from V and 4 bases from J, the gap between germline ends came to 21 bases. CDR3 length equals 17 residues. Germline CDR1 is SGHAT and CDR2 is FQNNGV.

V and J are TRBV6-1 and TRBJ2-7; no definite D call. The CDR3 loop spans 13 amino acids. The ends were cut back, 2 bases at V and 7 bases at J, with 12 bases in the middle. CDR1 and CDR2 from the germline V gene are MNHNS and SASEGT. The DNA of the CDR3 is TGTGCCAGCAGTGAAAACACAGAATGGGAGCAGTACTTC. Translated, it gives CASSENTEWEQYF.

This clonotype was detected many times. V and J are TRBV5-1 and TRBJ2-7, with TRBD1 identical over 8 bases. CDR1 is SGHRS and CDR2 is YFSETQ in the germline V gene. V was pared by 3 bases and J by 5 bases, with 1 base of the junction left unmatched. CDR3 size: 12 residues. The DNA for the CDR3 is TGCGCCAGCAGCTCACAGGGGGACGAGCAGTACTTC. It yields the protein CASSSQGDEQYF.